This TCR beta chain derives from a study of technical replicates of blood from a handful of donors. Some clones are missing from TCRdb's copy, which holds only in-frame ones; the method was immunoSEQ multiplex PCR. The repertoire holds more than 70,000 clones, with about 91% as singletons. V was pared by 6 bases and J by 7 bases, with 10 bases of the junction left unmatched. The CDR3 is 15 residues long. Germline V lookup: CDR1 MNHEY, CDR2 SVGAGI. Sequencing was performed on T cells isolated from PBMCs. This clonotype was sampled from a human donor in good health. The rearrangement joins TRBV6-5 to TRBJ1-5; TRBD1 aligns across 9 bases. In DNA, the CDR3 is TGTGCCAGCAGATTATCCGGGACAGGGACCCAGCCCCAGCATTTT. Translated, it gives CASRLSGTGTQPQHF.